Listed below are T cell receptor beta chains from one sample, sequenced in a study of blood T cell repertoires in COVID-19. This table comes from immunoSEQ multiplex PCR, and its TCRdb copy is limited to in-frame clones, with some not included. The data show about 140,000 clones, approximately 90% seen once. Sequenced: peripheral blood. Receptors were obtained from a woman over 75 with acute or convalescent COVID-19. The CDR3 runs from the conserved cysteine through the conserved F or W. D genes are given only for firm matches. Part of the rows lack a size; the others show once, few, many or a class for expanded clones.

.	TRBD2	TRBV19	TRBJ2-2	TGTGCCAGTAGTAGGATAGCGGGGGGGTTCACCGGGGAGCTGTTTTTT	CASSRIAGGFTGELFF
once	.	TRBV7-3	TRBJ1-1	TGTGCCAGCAGCCCTCCGGGGGAGACTGAAGCTTTCTTT	CASSPPGETEAFF
.	.	TRBV27	TRBJ1-5	TGTGCCAGCAATGCCGCGGGAGAGGGCAATCAGCCCCAGCATTTT	CASNAAGEGNQPQHF
.	TRBD1	TRBV4-2	TRBJ1-1	TGTGCCAGCACCTCAGGGGGCTGGACTGAAGCTTTCTTT	CASTSGGWTEAFF
.	TRBD1	TRBV11-2	TRBJ2-7	TGTGCCAGCAGCTTAGATCTAGTGCAGGGGGCGAGGTACGAGCAGTACTTC	CASSLDLVQGARYEQYF
.	TRBD2	TRBV5-1	TRBJ2-7	TGCGCCAGCAGCGGGACTAGCGGATACGAGCAGTACTTC	CASSGTSGYEQYF
.	.	TRBV5-1	TRBJ1-2	TGCGCCAGTTCTAATACACAGGGTTCCTATGGCTACACCTTC	CASSNTQGSYGYTF
once	.	TRBV28	TRBJ1-1	TGTGCCAGCAGAAAATTTACGGGGGAGACTGAAGCTTTCTTT	CASRKFTGETEAFF
.	.	TRBV5-1	TRBJ1-4	TGCGCCAGCACCCCGGGGGGAGTCCCTAATGAAAAACTGTTTTTT	CASTPGGVPNEKLFF
.	.	TRBV5-4	TRBJ1-2	TGTGCCAGCAGCTTCGGGACTGGACCCCCTAACTATGGCTACACCTTC	CASSFGTGPPNYGYTF
.	.	TRBV3-1/TRBV3-2	TRBJ2-5	TGTGCCAGCAACTCACAGGGCCCCCAAGAGACCCAGTACTTC	CASNSQGPQETQYF
few	.	TRBV2	TRBJ2-2	TGTGCCAGCAGTGAACAGACCGGGGAGCTGTTTTTT	CASSEQTGELFF
.	.	TRBV5-1	TRBJ1-2	TGCGCCAGCAGCTTGGGGCAGTTCCTCTCTAACTATGGCTACACCTTC	CASSLGQFLSNYGYTF
.	.	TRBV21-1	TRBJ1-4	TGTGCCAGCAGCAAAGACAGGGTCTCTTATGAAAAACTGTTTTTT	CASSKDRVSYEKLFF